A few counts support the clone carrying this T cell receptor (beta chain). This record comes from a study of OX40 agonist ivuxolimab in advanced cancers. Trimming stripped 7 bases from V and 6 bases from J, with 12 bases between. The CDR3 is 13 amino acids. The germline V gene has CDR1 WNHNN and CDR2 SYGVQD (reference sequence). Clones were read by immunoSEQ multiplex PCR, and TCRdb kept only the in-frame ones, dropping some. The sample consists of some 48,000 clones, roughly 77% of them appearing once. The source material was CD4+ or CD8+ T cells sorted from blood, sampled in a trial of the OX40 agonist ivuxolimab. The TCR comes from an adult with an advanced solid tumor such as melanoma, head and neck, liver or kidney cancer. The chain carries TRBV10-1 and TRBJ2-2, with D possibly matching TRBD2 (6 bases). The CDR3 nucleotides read TGCGCCAGCAACGTCGGGACTTCCGGGGAGCTGTTTTTT. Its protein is CASNVGTSGELFF.